One T cell receptor beta chain is described in this entry. The sample belongs to a study of blood T cell repertoires in COVID-19. Study summary: Whether acute or convalescent, the COVID-19 samples came from the United States, Italy and Spain. From T cells, B-cell-depleted T cells, or PBMCs came the material, which was cDNA or gDNA.

Produced via immunoSEQ multiplex PCR; TCRdb's table is partial and in-frame only. The sample shows approximately 350,000 clones, around 82% of them seen only once. This CDR3 is built from 15 residues. The germline V gene encodes CDR1 SGHTA and CDR2 FQGNSA. V shed 5 bases and J 7 bases; nucleotides not matched to a gene: 9. The TCR was taken from a man aged 25-40 years with active or convalescent COVID-19. The specimen sequenced was peripheral blood. V is TRBV7-2 and J is TRBJ2-1; 9 nucleotides agree with TRBD1. CDR3 coding DNA: TGTGCCAGCAGCCCCGGGACAGGGTTTTTAAATGAGCAGTTCTTC. Its translation is CASSPGTGFLNEQFF.